The 30 T cell receptor beta chains presented below share a single source sample, sequenced in a study of shared T cell receptors in the human thymus. TCRdb's copy holds only in-frame clones and misses some; the assay was immunoSEQ multiplex PCR. This sample has hundreds of thousands of clones, with about 87% found just once. The sample was also linked to a second study, of human thymus T cells.

The sequenced material came from thymocytes. The receptor source for this set is a boy in the first two years of life with a congenital heart defect.

This chain uses TRBV28 with TRBJ2-1; 9 nucleotides match TRBD2. V trimming: 6 bases; J trimming: 3 bases; junction bases outside the gene matches: 12. Per germline, CDR1 MDHEN and CDR2 SYDVKM. The CDR3 sequence is 17 residues long. CDR3 protein: CASSPIDSGGNYNEQFF. The CDR3 nucleotides are TGTGCCAGCAGCCCCATCGATAGCGGGGGTAACTACAATGAGCAGTTCTTC.

The chain couples TRBV4-3 to TRBJ2-3, with 10 bases fitting TRBD1. The germline CDR1 and CDR2 sequences are LGHNA and YSLEER. This CDR3 comprises 20 residues. The junction had 14 bases not matched to a gene; V was cut back by 0 bases and J by 2 bases. The chain's CDR3 is CASSQDEPDRGLYHTDTQYF. CDR3 coding DNA: TGCGCCAGCAGCCAAGACGAACCTGACAGGGGGCTTTACCACACAGATACGCAGTATTTT.

The V and J genes are TRBV28 and TRBJ2-7; TRBD1 aligns across 10 bases. The CDR3 spans 16 residues. Germline loops: CDR1 MDHEN, CDR2 SYDVKM. V dropped 6 bases and J dropped 1; count of bases not matched to a gene: 9. The CDR3 DNA reads as TGTGCCAGCAGGTCCTCCGGGACAGGGGAGTCCTACGAGCAGTACTTC. Translation: CASRSSGTGESYEQYF.

This clone was counted only a few times. The chain combines TRBV30 with TRBJ2-7, with 14 nucleotides matching TRBD2. The germline CDR1 and CDR2 sequences are GTSNPN and SVGIG (reference sequence). The CDR3 spans 12 residues. The junction had 0 bases not matched to a gene; V was cut back by 8 bases and J by 3 bases. The CDR3 DNA reads TGTGCCGGGACTAGCGGGAGCTACGAGCAGTACTTC. It is translated as CAGTSGSYEQYF.

The chain has TRBV30 and TRBJ2-7; the match to TRBD2 covers 10 bases. The CDR3 has 15 amino acids. With 4 bases clipped from V and 6 bases from J, the junction kept 12 bases outside the gene matches. Germline V CDR1 and CDR2: GTSNPN, SVGIG (reference sequence). The CDR3 spells CAWTRSGRKRGEQYF. DNA for the CDR3: TGTGCCTGGACCCGTAGCGGGAGGAAGAGAGGCGAGCAGTACTTC.

This chain uses TRBV28 with TRBJ1-2; TRBD1 might be the D (5 bases). The CDR3 runs to 15 residues. V lost 2 bases, J lost 8 bases, and 18 bases lay in between. Germline values: CDR1 MDHEN, CDR2 SYDVKM. CDR3 DNA sequence: TGTGCCAGCAGTTTACAAGGCAGCTCTAAGGGGGGCTACACCTTC. Its protein is CASSLQGSSKGGYTF.

The CDR3 DNA reads as TGCGCCAGCAGCTTGGGACAGGGGCCCGAGCAGTACTTC. Its translation is CASSLGQGPEQYF. This chain connects TRBV5-1 to TRBJ2-7, with 8 bases fitting TRBD1. CDR3 length equals 13 residues. Germline CDR1 is SGHRS and CDR2 is YFSETQ. V trimming: 0 bases; J trimming: 6 bases; junction bases outside the gene matches: 2.

This clone was detected only a few times. The chain couples TRBV4-3 to TRBJ2-1; D remains ambiguous. This CDR3 region has 12 residues. Germline CDR1 reads LGHNA; CDR2 reads YSLEER. Trimming stripped 3 bases from V and 7 bases from J, with 7 bases between. The CDR3 bases are TGCGCCAGCAGCCAGGCAAAAAATGAGCAGTTCTTC. This translates into CASSQAKNEQFF.

This chain joins TRBV27 and TRBJ2-7; no clear D. The CDR3 totals 15 residues. Per germline, CDR1 MNHEY and CDR2 SMNVEV (reference sequence). Deletions cut 2 bases from V and 5 bases from J, with 16 bases between. CDR3 region: CASSLARTVLNEQYF. DNA for the CDR3: TGTGCCAGCAGTTTAGCTCGTACAGTTCTAAACGAGCAGTACTTC.

This chain connects TRBV30 to TRBJ1-5; 7 bases match TRBD1. The CDR3 runs to 20 residues. The V gene's germline CDR1 is GTSNPN and CDR2 SVGIG (reference sequence). Losses at the gene ends were 0 bases for V and 0 bases for J; bases not matched to a gene: 17. The CDR3 coding sequence is TGTGCCTGGAGTGTAGGGACAGACGGAAAGGGCTCCTATAGCAATCAGCCCCAGCATTTT. Residues: CAWSVGTDGKGSYSNQPQHF.

The sample holds one count of this clone. V and J are TRBV10-1 and TRBJ2-1; 7 bases are a match to TRBD2. The CDR3 covers 17 residues. CDR1 and CDR2 (germline): WNHNN, SYGVQD (reference sequence). Losses at the gene ends were 3 bases for V and 5 bases for J; bases not matched to a gene: 13. CDR3 residues: CASSEGNRREAHNEQFF. For the CDR3, the DNA is TGCGCCAGCAGTGAAGGTAACCGACGGGAGGCCCACAATGAGCAGTTCTTC.

This chain uses TRBV10-3 with TRBJ2-3, with 9 positions matching TRBD2. With V trimmed by 6 bases and J by 1 base, 8 bases remained unmatched. The germline V gene encodes CDR1 ENHRY and CDR2 SYGVKD. The CDR3 has 16 amino acids. CDR3 residues: CAISPDSGGRTDTQYF. The CDR3 coding sequence is TGTGCCATCAGCCCCGATAGCGGGGGCCGCACAGATACGCAGTATTTT.

This chain connects TRBV10-3 to TRBJ2-6; TRBD1 aligns across 8 bases. Losses at the gene ends were 8 bases for V and 1 base for J; bases not matched to a gene: 10. There are 17 residues in the CDR3. Per germline, CDR1 ENHRY and CDR2 SYGVKD. CDR3 protein: CAIGVDRDSSGANVLTF. CDR3 nucleotide sequence: TGTGCCATCGGGGTGGACAGGGATTCATCTGGGGCCAACGTCCTGACTTTC.

This clone was seen only once. This chain uses TRBV4-3 with TRBJ2-1; D possibly corresponds to TRBD2 (5 bases). The CDR3 is 14 amino acids. V was pared by 0 bases and J by 9 bases, with 12 bases between. In germline, CDR1 is LGHNA, CDR2 YSLEER. The CDR3 is CASSQDRRRAEQFF. In DNA, the CDR3 is TGCGCCAGCAGCCAAGATAGGCGGCGGGCTGAGCAGTTCTTC.

CDR3 coding DNA: TGTGCCAGCAGCTCTGGTCAGGGCGGAAATGAGCAGTTCTTC. It codes for CASSSGQGGNEQFF. The V call is TRBV5-8, the J call TRBJ2-1, with D perhaps TRBD1 (5 bases). Trimming took off 3 bases at V and 7 bases at J, with 14 bases between the two ends. The V gene's germline CDR1 is SGHTS and CDR2 YDEGEE. The CDR3 sequence is 14 residues long.

The CDR3 loop reads CASSILAGVTEQFF. DNA for the CDR3: TGTGCCAGTAGTATTCTAGCGGGAGTAACTGAGCAGTTCTTC. The V call is TRBV19, the J call TRBJ2-1, with 10 bases that match TRBD2. The CDR3 covers 14 residues. V dropped 3 bases and J dropped 9; count of bases not matched to a gene: 5. Germline V lookup: CDR1 LNHDA, CDR2 SQIVND (reference sequence).

The chain joins TRBV30 to TRBJ1-1, with D unresolved. V lost 4 bases and J lost 5, with 17 bases in between. The CDR3 extends over 14 amino acids. Germline V gene lookup returns CDR1 GTSNPN and CDR2 SVGIG (reference sequence). CDR3 residues: CAWTDEGRGTEAFF. The DNA for the CDR3 is TGTGCCTGGACCGACGAAGGGCGAGGGACTGAAGCTTTCTTT. The full variable domain, rest sourced from reference TRBV30 and TRBJ1-1, is SQTIHQWPATLVQPVGSPLSLECTVEGTSNPNLYWYRQAAGRGLQLLFYSVGIGQISSEVPQNLSASRPQDRQFILSSKKLLLSDSGFYLCAWTDEGRGTEAFFGQGTRLTVV.

V and J are TRBV4-2 and TRBJ1-5; TRBD1 matches 11 bases. In germline, CDR1 is LGHNA, CDR2 YNFKEQ. The CDR3 is 17 amino acids. Unmatched junction bases numbered 5, after V lost 0 bases and J lost 4 bases. The CDR3 coding sequence is TGTGCCAGCAGCCAAGAAAGCGGGACAGGGGGTAATCAGCCCCAGCATTTT. It translates to CASSQESGTGGNQPQHF.

Here the CDR3 reads CASSPSGRTYEQYF. CDR3 coding DNA: TGTGCCAGCAGCCCTAGCGGGAGGACCTACGAGCAGTACTTC. This chain uses TRBV28 with TRBJ2-7; 11 nucleotides match TRBD2. Germline CDR1 MDHEN, CDR2 SYDVKM. The V segment lost 6 bases and the J segment 2 bases; nucleotides outside the gene matches: 3. The CDR3 sequence is 14 residues long.

CDR3 sequence: CASTLKETADSNQPQHF. The CDR3, as DNA: TGTGCCAGCACCCTTAAGGAGACAGCTGATAGCAATCAGCCCCAGCATTTT. The rearrangement joins TRBV28 to TRBJ1-5; maybe TRBD1 (5 bases). V lost 7 bases to trimming and J lost 0 bases, with 19 bases between them. This CDR3 comprises 17 residues. Looked up from germline, CDR1 is MDHEN and CDR2 is SYDVKM.

This chain connects TRBV19 to TRBJ2-5; 8 bases align to TRBD1. From germline, CDR1 is LNHDA and CDR2 SQIVND (reference sequence). The ends lost 3 bases at V and 2 bases at J; junction bases unmatched: 8. The CDR3 runs 16 residues. The CDR3 reads CASSISQGARQETQYF. CDR3 nucleotide sequence: TGTGCCAGTAGTATCAGCCAGGGGGCTCGGCAAGAGACCCAGTACTTC.

The CDR3 DNA follows: TGTGCCAGCAGTTGGGGACAGGGGGGTATAGTTAGCACTGAAGCTTTCTTT. It encodes CASSWGQGGIVSTEAFF. V is TRBV28 and J is TRBJ1-1, with 11 bases fitting TRBD1. With 4 bases clipped from V and 4 bases from J, the junction kept 11 bases outside the gene matches. Germline CDR1 MDHEN, CDR2 SYDVKM. This CDR3 contains 17 residues.

The rearrangement joins TRBV7-9 to TRBJ2-6; 7 nucleotides agree with TRBD1. Germline lookup yields CDR1 SEHNR and CDR2 FQNEAQ (reference sequence). This CDR3 is built from 18 residues. The junction had 10 bases not matched to a gene; V was cut back by 5 bases and J by 0 bases. As DNA, the CDR3 is TGTGCCAGCAGCCCACGACGGGACAGAAGCTCTGGGGCCAACGTCCTGACTTTC. Amino acids: CASSPRRDRSSGANVLTF.

The chain has TRBV30 and TRBJ2-7, with 13 bases fitting TRBD2. The CDR3 has 16 residues. Looked up from germline, CDR1 is GTSNPN and CDR2 is SVGIG (reference sequence). Trimming at V came to 3 bases and at J to 3 bases, leaving 8 bases not matched to a gene. The CDR3 region is CAWRAFGTSGVYEQYF. The CDR3 coding sequence is TGTGCCTGGAGGGCCTTTGGGACTAGCGGGGTCTACGAGCAGTACTTC.

The J gene is TRBJ1-1, the V gene TRBV5-1, with 7 bases matching TRBD1. V lost 4 bases and J lost 5; bases outside the gene matches: 11. The germline gives CDR1 SGHRS, CDR2 YFSETQ. The CDR3 sequence is 15 residues long. The CDR3 is CASSPEGAGTTEAFF. In nucleotides, the CDR3 is TGCGCCAGCAGCCCCGAGGGGGCAGGAACAACTGAAGCTTTCTTT.

This clone occurred once. The chain carries TRBV18 and TRBJ2-2; possible D gene TRBD2, 5 bases. Trimming took off 4 bases at V and 0 bases at J, with 12 bases between the two ends. Germline V gene lookup returns CDR1 KGHSH and CDR2 LQKENI. CDR3 size: 16 residues. The CDR3 bases are TGTGCCAGCTCACACACGGGGTTCGCGAACACCGGGGAGCTGTTTTTT. It is translated as CASSHTGFANTGELFF.

The rearrangement joins TRBV9 to TRBJ2-2, with 16 bases fitting TRBD2. V trimming: 4 bases; J trimming: 3 bases; junction bases outside the gene matches: 9. This CDR3 region has 19 residues. Germline V gene sequence: CDR1 SGDLS, CDR2 YYNGEE. CDR3 nucleotide sequence: TGTGCCAGCAGCCCCGGGACTAGCGGGAGGGTCGGGGACACCGGGGAGCTGTTTTTT. Translated: CASSPGTSGRVGDTGELFF.

This clone showed up just once. The chain links TRBV28 to TRBJ2-7; D is unclear. Germline values: CDR1 MDHEN, CDR2 SYDVKM. This CDR3 region has 15 residues. V dropped 7 bases and J dropped 0 bases, with 16 bases sitting between them. Here the CDR3 reads CASTVTLAPSYEQYF. CDR3 in DNA: TGTGCCAGCACCGTAACATTGGCCCCCTCCTACGAGCAGTACTTC.

CDR3 sequence (DNA): TGTGCCAGCAGCCAAGGAGCGGGTGCCAAAAACATTCAGTACTTC. It encodes CASSQGAGAKNIQYF. The chain combines TRBV4-2 with TRBJ2-4; TRBD2 is a possible D gene (6 bases). Germline V CDR1 and CDR2: LGHNA, YNFKEQ. The CDR3 has 15 amino acids. V was trimmed by 1 base and J by 1 base, leaving 8 bases between them.

The CDR3 DNA sequence: TGCAGTGCTCTGAGGAAAGAGACCCAGTACTTC. This encodes CSALRKETQYF. The V gene is TRBV20-1, the J gene TRBJ2-5; unclear D gene. V was cut by 5 bases and J by 3 bases, with 7 bases left in between. From germline, CDR1 is DFQATT and CDR2 SNEGSKA (reference sequence). The CDR3 is 11 residues long.